This entry concerns a single T cell receptor beta chain. At least ten counts were recorded for this clonotype. Its antigen remains unidentified. Base qualities are not at hand, and no much larger clone is one base apart. This entry comes from a study of T cells in Graves' hyperthyroidism and ophthalmopathy (dated 2019 in TCRdb). Some background on the complete study: A discovery cohort of about 95 patients, about 40 with Graves' ophthalmopathy and 55 to 60 with stable Graves' hyperthyroidism, was used to find distinguishing TCR V-J signatures. Prospective prediction of ophthalmopathy was tested in an independent validation cohort of approximately 19 hyperthyroidism patients and 17 patients who later progressed to ophthalmopathy. For training and testing, the 95 to 100 patients in the discovery cohort were randomly divided in a 7:3 ratio. The study also compared thyroid tissue and blood T-cell repertoires from about six Graves' hyperthyroidism patients. After sampling, hyperthyroidism patients received methimazole starting at 30 mg daily, and ophthalmopathy patients received high-dose intravenous methylprednisolone. The paper reports TCR Vbeta CDR3 sequencing of over 120 peripheral blood samples: 40 or so ophthalmopathy, under 85 hyperthyroidism and approximately 17 progressor patients. Beyond this particular receptor, the publication reports: In validation, the model predicted progression to ophthalmopathy with 60% to 71% sensitivity and around 72% specificity, a median of 6.5 months before onset. Most expanded thyroid clonotypes (frequency above 0.001) were also detected in blood, a finding suggesting that blood repertoires may reflect thyroid immune responses. Sample size was not statistically predetermined, and investigators were not blinded to group allocation. Ophthalmopathy was separated from stable hyperthyroidism by a 13 V-J signature model, with approximately 89% sensitivity and 81% to 82% specificity obtained in cross-validation and 80%/75% obtained in testing.

The CDR3 runs 14 amino acids, cysteine and phenylalanine included. Only the CDR3 region is kept as DNA, spanning 42 bases read in frame from base 1. The germline V gene (reference sequence) supplies CDR1 LNHNV and CDR2 YYDKDF. Trimmed from V: 0 bases; trimmed from J: 5 bases; junction bases lacking a gene match: 0. TCR beta CDR3 regions were amplified from RNA transcripts. For the first round of RT-PCR on the TCR CDR3, the HTBI primer set was used together with the Qiagen OneStep RT-PCR kit. Libraries were constructed in a second round of multiplex PCR, after which size selection and purification were performed. Libraries were sequenced paired-end with 100 bp reads on an Illumina HiSeq2000. On the study's bioinformatics: Raw data were processed with SOAPnuke, discarding reads with adapters, uncalled bases, mean Phred below 15, or no exact constant-primer or identifier match. High-quality paired reads were merged using COPE v1.2.5, and each unique nucleotide sequence was defined as a clonotype. MiTCR v1.1 was used to align the clonotypes against IMGT TRBV, TRBD and TRBJ reference segments. Only V-J combinations with frequency above 0.0001, covering 99.2% of repertoires, were analysed. A TCS score was defined as the ratio between F50 (clonal expansion) and ExV (chaos), using BLOSUM62-based TCRdist between CDR3 peptides within each V-J. Welch's t-statistics and random forest reduced roughly 530 V-J features to fewer than 15, which were used in a naive Bayes classifier (R e1071). TCRdb reworked the public reads: Q25 trimming with fastp, MiXCR clone assembly, productive beta chains retained. Under each unique CDR3 protein, matching rows form one entry showing the most common genes and DNA. It is TCRdb's table, rather than the study itself, that gives the V and J calls and clone size. Within this sample are approximately 560,000 distinct CDR3 sequences, with 46% of them counted one time only. The biggest ten clones account for just over 8% of the sample.

Stable Graves' hyperthyroidism was defined as no progression to ophthalmopathy during 18 months of follow-up. Hyperthyroidism patients were newly diagnosed, had a disease duration of under 2 months, and were aged 18 to 65 years. Patients with uncontrolled infections, other autoimmune diseases, pregnancy or lactation were excluded. Diagnoses were based on clinical symptoms, serum thyroxine and TRAb, thyroid ultrasound and orbital computed tomography. Trizol reagent was used to extract total RNA, and RNA quality was then checked on an Agilent 2100 Bioanalyzer. Sequenced input: peripheral blood or thyroid tissue (not recorded which). This chain joins TRBV15 to TRBJ1-5; 8 central bases correspond to TRBD1. The clonotype comes from a woman between 18 and 29 years old with Graves' hyperthyroidism. Donor details come from another sample of the same person, matched by shared clones. The DNA is TGTGCCACCAGCAGAGAGGACAGGGATCAGCCCCAGCATTTT. Translated, this gives CATSREDRDQPQHF.